These 25 T cell receptor beta chains originate from one sample sequenced in a study of cytomegalovirus exposure and HLA in healthy donors. A multiplex PCR was run with 60 Vbeta primers and 13 Jbeta primers. Only in-frame clones appear in the TCRdb table, and some are missing; sequencing was by immunoSEQ multiplex PCR. This table has around 300,000 clones, under 80% appearing once. Sequenced input: PBMCs. Receptors originate from a female donor in good health and CMV-seronegative.

The chain employs TRBV7-9 and TRBJ1-2; no clear D gene. Trimming pared 1 base from V and 2 bases from J, leaving 8 bases between. Germline assignment: CDR1 SEHNR and CDR2 FQNEAQ (reference sequence). The CDR3 spans 14 residues. The CDR3 here is CASSLGAPNYGYTF. In nucleotides, the CDR3 is TGTGCCAGCAGCTTAGGGGCTCCCAACTATGGCTACACCTTC.

This clone showed up just a few times. The chain recombines TRBV18 with TRBJ1-2; 8 positions agree with TRBD1. CDR1 is KGHSH, CDR2 LQKENI, per germline. J lost 2 bases, V lost 3 bases, and 11 bases had no gene match. This CDR3 comprises 17 residues. In DNA, the CDR3 is TGTGCCAGCTCACCGAGGGACAGGCCCGCAACAAACTATGGCTACACCTTC. Translation: CASSPRDRPATNYGYTF.

V is TRBV2 and J is TRBJ1-5; D remains unclear. V shed 7 bases and J shed 5 bases, with 9 bases lying between them. Germline CDR1 reads SNHLY; CDR2 reads FYNNEI. The CDR3 spans 12 residues. The CDR3 DNA reads TGTGCCAGCACGAGGAGGGATCAGCCCCAGCATTTT. It codes for CASTRRDQPQHF.

The genes are TRBV29-1 and TRBJ1-2, with 10 bases identical to TRBD1. The CDR3 has 12 residues. Germline CDR1 SQVTM, CDR2 ANQGSEA. The J segment lost 9 bases and the V segment lost 6 bases, leaving 7 bases of the junction unmatched. For the CDR3, the DNA is TGCAGCGTCCGACAGGGGGCGGAAAGCTACACCTTC. It encodes CSVRQGAESYTF. The whole variable domain, remainder taken from reference TRBV29-1 and TRBJ1-2, is SAVISQKPSRDICQRGTSLTIQCQVDSQVTMMFWYRQQPGQSLTLIATANQGSEATYESGFVIDKFPISRPNLTFSTLTVSNMSPEDSSIYLCSVRQGAESYTFGSGTRLTVV.

The chain couples TRBV2 to TRBJ2-7; possible D gene TRBD1, 6 bases. CDR1 is SNHLY, CDR2 FYNNEI, per germline. The CDR3 is 14 amino acids. V was clipped by 6 bases and J by 0 bases, with 12 bases between them. CDR3 in DNA: TGTGCCAGCAGGGACAGTTTCCTCTCCTACGAGCAGTACTTC. Amino acids: CASRDSFLSYEQYF.

This chain uses TRBV7-6 with TRBJ2-1, with 11 bases that match TRBD2. Trimming at V came to 5 bases and at J to 4 bases, leaving 10 bases not matched to a gene. CDR1 and CDR2 (germline): SGHVS, FNYEAQ. The CDR3 contains 17 residues. The CDR3: CASSPRLGLAAYNEQFF. CDR3 in DNA: TGTGCCAGCAGCCCTAGACTGGGACTAGCGGCATACAATGAGCAGTTCTTC. Filled out from reference TRBV7-6 and TRBJ2-1, the complete variable domain reads GAGVSQSPRYKVTKRGQDVALRCDPISGHVSLYWYRQALGQGPEFLTYFNYEAQQDKSGLPNDRFSAERPEGSISTLTIQRTEQRDSAMYRCASSPRLGLAAYNEQFFGPGTRLTVL.

The rearrangement links TRBV6-1 to TRBJ2-7, with 9 bases aligning to TRBD2. The CDR3 sequence is 14 residues long. Germline-derived CDR1 and CDR2 are MNHNS and SASEGT. V gave up 4 bases and J gave up 5 bases; unmatched junction bases: 6. The CDR3 bases are TGTGCCAGCAGTGGCTTAGCGGGAGCGGACGAGCAGTACTTC. It encodes CASSGLAGADEQYF.

Only a few counts were recorded for this clone. The chain links TRBV27 to TRBJ2-2, with D perhaps TRBD1 (5 bases). Germline loops: CDR1 MNHEY, CDR2 SMNVEV (reference sequence). The CDR3 covers 16 residues. V lost 2 bases and J lost 2, with 12 bases in between. This CDR3 is CASSLGSRVNTGELFF. The CDR3 coding sequence is TGTGCCAGCAGTTTAGGGTCCAGGGTAAACACCGGGGAGCTGTTTTTT.

This chain joins TRBV7-2 and TRBJ2-7, with TRBD2 as a possible D gene (5 bases). The CDR3 is made up of 16 amino acids. V was clipped by 0 bases and J by 3 bases, with 15 bases between them. Germline loops: CDR1 SGHTA, CDR2 FQGNSA. The CDR3 region is CASSLARWTGSYEQYF. DNA for the CDR3: TGTGCCAGCAGCTTAGCGCGGTGGACTGGAAGCTACGAGCAGTACTTC.

This chain joins TRBV9 and TRBJ1-5; unclear D gene. This CDR3 contains 14 residues. The V gene lost 4 bases and the J gene lost 8 bases, with 16 bases spanning the gap. Germline CDR1 and CDR2: SGDLS and YYNGEE. For the CDR3, the DNA is TGTGCCAGCAGCCCGGGGTCGGTTAGTGAGCCCCAGCATTTT. It specifies CASSPGSVSEPQHF. Full variable domain (missing parts from reference TRBV9 and TRBJ1-5): DSGVTQTPKHLITATGQRVTLRCSPRSGDLSVYWYQQSLDQGLQFLIQYYNGEERAKGNILERFSAQQFPDLHSELNLSSLELGDSALYFCASSPGSVSEPQHFGDGTRLSIL.

J is TRBJ2-2 and V is TRBV11-2, with D maybe TRBD2 (6 bases). Germline V gene lookup returns CDR1 SGHAT and CDR2 FQNNGV. The CDR3 sequence is 16 residues long. V was shortened by 3 bases and J by 5 bases, with 16 bases between the two germline ends. DNA for the CDR3: TGTGCCAGCAGCTTTGGGACTCTCCGAGGGACCGGGGAGCTGTTTTTT. Its translation: CASSFGTLRGTGELFF.

This sequence joins TRBV6-4 and TRBJ2-2; possible D gene TRBD1, 5 bases. This CDR3 comprises 15 residues. Germline loops: CDR1 MRHNA, CDR2 SNTAGT. Trimming took off 2 bases at V and 5 bases at J, with 12 bases between the two ends. CDR3 region: CASSDRPGITGELFF. The CDR3 DNA reads as TGTGCCAGCAGTGACAGGCCAGGGATTACCGGGGAGCTGTTTTTT.

The chain has TRBV5-6 and TRBJ2-6; 8 nucleotides agree with TRBD2. Germline values: CDR1 SGHDT, CDR2 YYEEEE. V lost 1 base to trimming and J lost 0 bases; unmatched junction nucleotides: 9. CDR3 length: 19 amino acids. The CDR3 region is CASSLWREAFVSGANVLTF. CDR3 sequence (DNA): TGTGCCAGCAGCTTGTGGCGGGAGGCCTTTGTCTCTGGGGCCAACGTCCTGACTTTC.

J is TRBJ2-5 and V is TRBV29-1; D might be TRBD1 (5 bases). The length of the CDR3 is 16 residues. With 4 bases removed from V and 4 bases from J, the gap between germline ends came to 22 bases. Germline CDR1 SQVTM, CDR2 ANQGSEA. The CDR3 loop reads CSVATNALGAGETQYF. CDR3 nucleotides: TGCAGCGTTGCAACAAACGCCCTAGGGGCCGGAGAGACCCAGTACTTC.

The chain employs TRBV2 and TRBJ2-7; TRBD1 aligns across 11 bases. V was pared by 5 bases and J by 2 bases, with 5 bases of the junction left unmatched. The CDR3 contains 15 residues. Per germline, CDR1 SNHLY and CDR2 FYNNEI. This chain's CDR3 is CASSLGTGGTYEQYF. CDR3 nucleotide sequence: TGTGCCAGCAGTCTCGGGACAGGGGGTACCTACGAGCAGTACTTC.

The rearrangement uses TRBV15 and TRBJ1-3, with D uncertain. The CDR3 is 15 residues long. Germline values: CDR1 LNHNV, CDR2 YYDKDF (reference sequence). Trimming pared 5 bases from V and 3 bases from J, leaving 14 bases between. CDR3 region: CATSPSDTVGNTIYF. The DNA for the CDR3 is TGTGCCACCAGCCCCTCCGACACAGTTGGAAACACCATATATTTT.

The chain has TRBV6-6 and TRBJ2-7; possible D gene TRBD1, 7 bases. Germline CDR1 and CDR2: MNHNY and SVGAGI (reference sequence). This CDR3 is 13 amino acids long. V gave up 4 bases and J gave up 6 bases, with 13 bases separating them. CDR3 coding DNA: TGTGCCAGCAGTTCCTACAGGGGAGGCGAGCAGTACTTC. Amino acid sequence: CASSSYRGGEQYF.

The chain couples TRBV27 to TRBJ2-1; the D gene is possibly TRBD2 (6 bases). Germline CDR1 MNHEY, CDR2 SMNVEV (reference sequence). V gave up 4 bases and J gave up 0 bases, with 13 bases separating them. There are 16 residues in the CDR3. The CDR3 spells CASSSDYLNSYNEQFF. CDR3 in DNA: TGTGCCAGCAGTTCGGACTACCTAAACTCCTACAATGAGCAGTTCTTC.

Only a few counts were recorded for this clone. The CDR3 protein is CASSLGPGGTEAFF. CDR3 DNA: TGTGCCAGCAGCTTGGGTCCGGGGGGGACTGAAGCTTTCTTT. The chain couples TRBV5-4 to TRBJ1-1, with D maybe TRBD1 (5 bases). The CDR3 spans 14 residues. Deletions cut 0 bases from V and 5 bases from J, with 11 bases between. CDR1 and CDR2 (germline): SGHNT, YYREEE (reference sequence). Combining the CDR3 with reference TRBV5-4 and TRBJ1-1 gives the whole variable domain ETGVTQSPTHLIKTRGQQVTLRCSSQSGHNTVSWYQQALGQGPQFIFQYYREEENGRGNFPPRFSGLQFPNYSSELNVNALELDDSALYLCASSLGPGGTEAFFGQGTRLTVV.

This rearrangement joins TRBV6-7 to TRBJ1-5; 8 nucleotides agree with TRBD1. TRBV6-7 has ORF status, its function being uncertain. V trimming: 0 bases; J trimming: 2 bases; junction bases outside the gene matches: 12. The CDR3 runs 19 residues. The DNA of the CDR3 is TGTGCCAGCAGTTACTCGAAACCCGGACAGGGAGCAGGCAATCAGCCCCAGCATTTT. Encoded protein: CASSYSKPGQGAGNQPQHF.

This clone was recorded once. The gene calls are TRBV7-9 and TRBJ1-1, with D unclear. The CDR3 runs 16 residues. The germline V gene encodes CDR1 SEHNR and CDR2 FQNEAQ (reference sequence). Trimming took off 0 bases at V and 1 base at J, with 12 bases between the two ends. DNA for the CDR3: TGTGCCAGCAGCTTAGCGCTCACTATGGGGAACACTGAAGCTTTCTTT. It translates to CASSLALTMGNTEAFF.

The genes are TRBV14 and TRBJ2-7; 7 bases align to TRBD1. Germline CDR1 is SGHDN and CDR2 is FVKESK. Trimming cost V 2 bases and J 1 base; bases outside gene matches: 5. The length of the CDR3 is 15 residues. CDR3 nucleotide sequence: TGTGCCAGCAGCCAAAAGGACAGGCGTTCCTACGAGCAGTACTTC. This encodes CASSQKDRRSYEQYF.

The chain combines TRBV18 with TRBJ1-2; the match to TRBD1 covers 11 bases. The germline V gene has CDR1 KGHSH and CDR2 LQKENI. The trim removed 6 bases at V and 2 bases at J, leaving 5 bases unmatched. The CDR3 loop spans 15 amino acids. CDR3 sequence: CASSRGQGANYGYTF. The CDR3 DNA is TGTGCCAGCTCGCGCGGACAGGGGGCGAACTATGGCTACACCTTC.

The chain joins TRBV6-1 to TRBJ2-5, with TRBD1 matching over 8 bases. CDR1 is MNHNS, CDR2 SASEGT, per germline. V lost 10 bases, J lost 4 bases, and 11 bases stayed unmatched. The CDR3 is 14 amino acids. CDR3 sequence: CAIEQGGWGETQYF. The CDR3 DNA follows: TGTGCCATCGAACAGGGGGGTTGGGGAGAGACCCAGTACTTC.

The rearrangement joins TRBV27 to TRBJ2-3; maybe TRBD2 (6 bases). Per germline, CDR1 MNHEY and CDR2 SMNVEV (reference sequence). This CDR3 has 17 residues. Trimming took 3 bases from V and 2 from J, leaving 18 bases between them. The CDR3 reads CASSFSSGLRTTDTQYF. DNA of the CDR3: TGTGCCAGCAGTTTTTCCTCGGGACTCCGCACCACAGATACGCAGTATTTT.